A selection of T cell receptor beta chains follows, all from one sample in a study of somatic mutations in cytotoxic T cells in rheumatoid arthritis. Repertoires were generated with immunoSEQ multiplex PCR, while TCRdb's copy carries only in-frame clones and drops some. The data contain 20,000 to 25,000 clones, just over 85% of them singletons. The sequenced material came from CD8+ T cells sorted from blood. Receptors were obtained from a woman aged 45-59 years in good health. Both conserved end residues are part of each CDR3. A D gene is named only where the DNA matches it firmly. Clone size is not always given. Where it is, it says once, few, many or a class for expanded clones.

-	TRBV7-6	TRBD1	TRBJ2-7	TGTGCCAGCAGGGAAGGACAGGAAGACTCCTACGAGCAGTACTTC	CASREGQEDSYEQYF
-	TRBV4-1	-	TRBJ1-5	TGCGCCAGCAGCCAAGAGGATATTGGGGGGTATAGCAATCAGCCCCAGCATTTT	CASSQEDIGGYSNQPQHF
-	TRBV5-4	-	TRBJ1-6	TGTGCCAGCAGCTTAAACAATTCACCCCTCCACTTT	CASSLNNSPLHF
-	TRBV27	-	TRBJ1-4	TGTGCCAGCAGTCACACGGGGAGTTCAACTAATGAAAAACTGTTTTTT	CASSHTGSSTNEKLFF
-	TRBV19	-	TRBJ2-2	TGTGCCAGTAAGGACAGCTACACCGGGGAGCTGTTTTTT	CASKDSYTGELFF
-	TRBV28	TRBD1	TRBJ1-5	TGTGCCAGCAGCTTGGGTCCAGGGACAGTACGCAGCAATCAGCCCCAGCATTTT	CASSLGPGTVRSNQPQHF
once	TRBV9	TRBD2	TRBJ2-2	TGTGCCAGCAGCCCCGGGGCTAGCGGGGGGGAGCTGTTTTTT	CASSPGASGGELFF
once	TRBV7-9	TRBD1	TRBJ1-3	TGTGCCAGCAGCTTACGTCCCGGGACAGGGTTTGGAAACACCATATATTTT	CASSLRPGTGFGNTIYF
-	TRBV9	TRBD1	TRBJ1-2	TGTGCCAGCAGCGTAGAGGGGACAGGGCGCTATGGCTACACCTTC	CASSVEGTGRYGYTF
-	TRBV6-1	-	TRBJ2-2	TGTGCCAGCAGTGAACCTGCATTGAACACCGGGGAGCTGTTTTTT	CASSEPALNTGELFF
-	TRBV19	-	TRBJ1-5	TGTGCCAGTTCCCCCTGGGGCAGGGCCAATCAGCCCCAGCATTTT	CASSPWGRANQPQHF